This T cell receptor beta chain was retrieved from a study of tumor-infiltrating lymphocytes in primary liver carcinoma. Whole-study context: Patients' primary liver carcinoma was surgically resected. Productive TCRbeta read counts per sample ran from roughly 3.5 to 7 million and were similar across tissue types.

Per the germline V gene, CDR1 is MNHNY and CDR2 is SVGAGI (reference sequence). This CDR3 is built from 15 residues. Study-level findings and limits: Lower overlap was observed for tumor-adjacent and tumor-blood pairs relative to tumor region pairs.

RNA was extracted from whole blood without cell sorting, alongside germline DNA. Donors were untreated and chronically infected with HBV. About this clonotype itself: Its antigen is unidentified. This sequence may be a read error, since a much larger clone differs from it by one base.

cDNA specific to TCR beta was made from 500 to 650 ng of total RNA, with a constant-region primer employed for priming. A slightly modified ARM-PCR protocol with three nested multiplex PCR rounds produced these TCR beta libraries. The first two PCR rounds used TRBV1-TRBV30 forward primers with a C-beta reverse primer, nine to eleven cycles each. A single record per CDR3 protein comes from TCRdb applying MiXCR to the multiplex PCR reads. The data show about 320,000 distinct CDR3 sequences, about 50% seen once. This receptor was obtained from a woman in her thirties with primary liver carcinoma and hepatitis B virus infection. The sequenced sample was peripheral blood. J is TRBJ2-3 and V is TRBV6-6, with D perhaps matching TRBD1 (6 bases). The CDR3: CASSYSKGEPDTLYF. The CDR3 nucleotides read TGTGCCAGCAGTTACTCGAAGGGGGAGCCAGATACGCTGTATTTT.